This section outlines one T cell receptor (beta chain) sequence together with its context. Its antigen is still unknown. The PCR used 60 Vbeta and 13 Jbeta primers. TCRdb's table, derived via immunoSEQ multiplex PCR, lists solely in-frame clones and lacks some. Here the sample spans around 120,000 clones, about 72% being singletons. This sample is part of a study of cytomegalovirus exposure and HLA in healthy donors. Germline-derived CDR1 and CDR2 are LGHNA and YNFKEQ. The V end was cut by 2 bases, the J end by 1 base, with 12 bases between. There are 15 residues in the CDR3. The study's findings and limits: It was taken for granted in presence/absence analyses that sequencing depth across donors was roughly uniform. Within an earlier analysis, most TCR beta V segments proved productive either about 87% or about 30% of the time. Usually a TCR sequence was rare, but some public TCRs were found in many donors.

The chain recombines TRBV4-2 with TRBJ2-7; no firm D call. The TCR was taken from a man aged 25 to 40 in good health and CMV-seropositive. Sequencing input: PBMCs. The CDR3 is CASSQNPGTSYEQYF. In nucleotides, the CDR3 is TGTGCCAGCAGCCAAAACCCAGGAACTTCCTACGAGCAGTACTTC.